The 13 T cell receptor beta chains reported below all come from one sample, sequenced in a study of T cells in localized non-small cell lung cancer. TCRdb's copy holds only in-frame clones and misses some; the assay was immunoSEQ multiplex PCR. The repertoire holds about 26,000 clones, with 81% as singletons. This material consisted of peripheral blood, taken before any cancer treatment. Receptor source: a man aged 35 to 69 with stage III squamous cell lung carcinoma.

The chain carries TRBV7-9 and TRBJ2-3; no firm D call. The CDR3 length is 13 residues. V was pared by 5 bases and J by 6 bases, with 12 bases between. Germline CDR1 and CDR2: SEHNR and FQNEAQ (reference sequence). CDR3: CASSPRGPDTQYF. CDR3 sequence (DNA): TGTGCCAGCAGCCCCAGAGGTCCGGATACGCAGTATTTT.

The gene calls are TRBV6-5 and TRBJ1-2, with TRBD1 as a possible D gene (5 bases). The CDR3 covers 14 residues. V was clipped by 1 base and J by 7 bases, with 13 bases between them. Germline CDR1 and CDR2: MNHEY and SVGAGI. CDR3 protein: CASSYYQGSGGYTF. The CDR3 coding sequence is TGTGCCAGCAGTTACTATCAGGGCTCGGGTGGCTACACCTTC.

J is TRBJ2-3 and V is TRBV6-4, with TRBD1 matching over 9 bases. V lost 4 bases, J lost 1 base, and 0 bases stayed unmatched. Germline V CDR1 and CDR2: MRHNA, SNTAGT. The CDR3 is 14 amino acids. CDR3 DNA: TGTGCCAGCAGTGGGACAGGGGGCACAGATACGCAGTATTTT. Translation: CASSGTGGTDTQYF.

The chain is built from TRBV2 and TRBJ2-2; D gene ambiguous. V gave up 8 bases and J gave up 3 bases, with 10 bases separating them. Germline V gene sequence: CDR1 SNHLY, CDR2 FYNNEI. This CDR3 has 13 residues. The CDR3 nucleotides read TGTGCCAGCGTGGTCACTGACACCGGGGAGCTGTTTTTT. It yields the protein CASVVTDTGELFF.

The CDR3, as DNA: TGTGCCAGCAGCCCAGACGGCAGGGCCCTCTATGGCTACACCTTC. Translated, it gives CASSPDGRALYGYTF. The genes are TRBV11-2 and TRBJ1-2; maybe TRBD1 (5 bases). CDR1 and CDR2 (germline): SGHAT, FQNNGV. The V and J ends lost 5 bases and 4 bases respectively, with 17 bases between them. The CDR3 is 15 amino acids.

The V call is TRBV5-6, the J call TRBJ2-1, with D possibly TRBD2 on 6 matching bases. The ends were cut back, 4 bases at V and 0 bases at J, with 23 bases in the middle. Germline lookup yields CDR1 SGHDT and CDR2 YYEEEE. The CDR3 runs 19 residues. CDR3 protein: CASSPGWGVGRLSYNEQFF. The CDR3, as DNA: TGTGCCAGCAGCCCCGGCTGGGGGGTGGGCCGTCTCTCCTACAATGAGCAGTTCTTC.

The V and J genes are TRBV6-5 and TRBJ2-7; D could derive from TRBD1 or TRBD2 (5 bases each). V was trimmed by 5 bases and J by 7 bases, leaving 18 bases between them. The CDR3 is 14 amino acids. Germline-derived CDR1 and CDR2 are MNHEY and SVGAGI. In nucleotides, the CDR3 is TGTGCCAGCAGTCCCCCCTGGGGGACCGGAGAGCAGTACTTC. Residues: CASSPPWGTGEQYF.

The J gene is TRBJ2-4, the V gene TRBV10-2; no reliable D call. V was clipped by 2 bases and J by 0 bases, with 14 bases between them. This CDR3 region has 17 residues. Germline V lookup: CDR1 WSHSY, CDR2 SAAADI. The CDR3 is CASSEVRTSQAKNIQYF. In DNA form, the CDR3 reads TGCGCCAGCAGTGAGGTCCGAACCTCACAAGCCAAAAACATTCAGTACTTC.

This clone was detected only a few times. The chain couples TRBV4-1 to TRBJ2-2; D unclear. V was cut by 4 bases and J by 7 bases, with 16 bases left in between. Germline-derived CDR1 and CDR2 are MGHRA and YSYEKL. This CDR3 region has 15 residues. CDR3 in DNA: TGCGCCAGCAGCCCCCCGCCATCCGGTTTCGGGGAGCTGTTTTTT. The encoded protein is CASSPPPSGFGELFF.

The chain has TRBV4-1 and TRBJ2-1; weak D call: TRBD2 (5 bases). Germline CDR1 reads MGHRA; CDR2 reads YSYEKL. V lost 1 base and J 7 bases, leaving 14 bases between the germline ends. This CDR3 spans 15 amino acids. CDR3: CASSQGPLARNEQFF. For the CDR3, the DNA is TGCGCCAGCAGCCAAGGCCCCCTAGCCAGAAATGAGCAGTTCTTC.

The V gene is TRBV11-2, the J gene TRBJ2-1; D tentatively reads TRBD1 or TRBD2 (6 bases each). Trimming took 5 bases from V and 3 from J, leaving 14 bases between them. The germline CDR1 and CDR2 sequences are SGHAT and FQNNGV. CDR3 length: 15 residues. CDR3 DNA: TGTGCCAGCAGCCTCTACGGGGGCGGCTACAATGAGCAGTTCTTC. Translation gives CASSLYGGGYNEQFF.

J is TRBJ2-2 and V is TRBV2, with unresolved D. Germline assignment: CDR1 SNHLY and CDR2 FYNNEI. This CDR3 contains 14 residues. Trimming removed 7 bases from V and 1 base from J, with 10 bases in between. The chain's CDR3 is CASTYLGNTGELFF. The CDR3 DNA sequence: TGTGCCAGCACCTACCTGGGGAACACCGGGGAGCTGTTTTTT. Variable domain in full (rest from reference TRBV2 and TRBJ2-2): EPEVTQTPSHQVTQMGQEVILRCVPISNHLYFYWYRQILGQKVEFLVSFYNNEISEKSEIFDDQFSVERPDGSNFTLKIRSTKLEDSAMYFCASTYLGNTGELFFGEGSRLTVL.

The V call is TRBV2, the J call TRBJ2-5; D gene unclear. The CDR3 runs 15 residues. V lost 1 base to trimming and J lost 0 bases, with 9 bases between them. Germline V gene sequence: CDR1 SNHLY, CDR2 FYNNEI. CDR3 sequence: CASSEGVGYQETQYF. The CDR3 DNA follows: TGTGCCAGCAGTGAAGGTGTGGGGTACCAAGAGACCCAGTACTTC.